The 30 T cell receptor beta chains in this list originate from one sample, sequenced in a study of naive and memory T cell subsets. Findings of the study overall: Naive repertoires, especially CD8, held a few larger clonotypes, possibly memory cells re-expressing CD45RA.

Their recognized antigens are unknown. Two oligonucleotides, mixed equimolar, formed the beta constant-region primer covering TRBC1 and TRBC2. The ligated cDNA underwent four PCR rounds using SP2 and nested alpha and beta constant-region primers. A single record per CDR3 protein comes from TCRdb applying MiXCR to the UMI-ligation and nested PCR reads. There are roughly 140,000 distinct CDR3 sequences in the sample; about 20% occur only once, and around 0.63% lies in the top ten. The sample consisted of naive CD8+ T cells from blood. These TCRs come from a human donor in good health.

The DNA for the CDR3 is TGTGCCAGTAGTATACGGCTAGCGGGAGCCGATGAGCAGTTCTTC. Protein: CASSIRLAGADEQFF. V is TRBV19 and J is TRBJ2-1; 10 bases fit TRBD2. The J segment lost 8 bases and the V segment lost 2 bases, leaving 6 bases of the junction unmatched. The CDR3 sequence is 15 residues long. CDR1 and CDR2 from the germline V gene are LNHDA and SQIVND (reference sequence). Together with reference TRBV19 and TRBJ2-1, the CDR3 gives the full variable domain: DGGITQSPKYLFRKEGQNVTLSCEQNLNHDAMYWYRQDPGQGLRLIYYSQIVNDFQKGDIAEGYSVSREKKESFPLTVTSAQKNPTAFYLCASSIRLAGADEQFFGPGTRLTVL.

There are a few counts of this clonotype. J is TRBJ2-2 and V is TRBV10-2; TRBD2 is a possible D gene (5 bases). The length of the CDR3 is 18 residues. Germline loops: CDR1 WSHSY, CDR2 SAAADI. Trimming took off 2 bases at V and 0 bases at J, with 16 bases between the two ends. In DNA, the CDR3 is TGCGCCAGCAGTGAGCCCAATGTCGTAGCGACGAACACCGGGGAGCTGTTTTTT. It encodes CASSEPNVVATNTGELFF.

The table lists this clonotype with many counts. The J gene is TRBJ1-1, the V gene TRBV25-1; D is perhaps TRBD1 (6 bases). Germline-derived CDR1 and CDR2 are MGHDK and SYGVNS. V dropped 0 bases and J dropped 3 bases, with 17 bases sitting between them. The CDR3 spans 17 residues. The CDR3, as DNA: TGTGCCAGCAGTGAATATTTTGGGCAGTCAGGGGACACTGAAGCTTTCTTT. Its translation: CASSEYFGQSGDTEAFF.

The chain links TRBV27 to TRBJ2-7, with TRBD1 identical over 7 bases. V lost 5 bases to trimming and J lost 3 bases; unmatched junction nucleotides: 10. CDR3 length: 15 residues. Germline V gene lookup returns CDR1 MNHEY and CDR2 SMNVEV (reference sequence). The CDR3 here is CASSALRRQGYEQYF. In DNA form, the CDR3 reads TGTGCCAGCAGTGCACTAAGGAGACAGGGCTACGAGCAGTACTTC.

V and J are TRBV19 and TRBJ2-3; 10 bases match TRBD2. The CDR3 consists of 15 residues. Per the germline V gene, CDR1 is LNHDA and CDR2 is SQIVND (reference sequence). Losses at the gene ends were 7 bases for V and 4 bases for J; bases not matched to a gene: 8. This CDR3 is CASTRAGGPADTQYF. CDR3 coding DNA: TGTGCCAGTACCCGAGCGGGAGGGCCCGCAGATACGCAGTATTTT.

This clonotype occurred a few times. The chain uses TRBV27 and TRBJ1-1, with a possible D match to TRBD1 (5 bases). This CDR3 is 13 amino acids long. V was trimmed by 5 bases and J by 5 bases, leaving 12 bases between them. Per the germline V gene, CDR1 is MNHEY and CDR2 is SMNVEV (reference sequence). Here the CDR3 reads CASSPQGRTEAFF. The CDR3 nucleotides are TGTGCCAGCAGTCCGCAGGGTCGGACTGAAGCTTTCTTT.

The CDR3 DNA follows: TGTGCCAGCAGCTTAGATTTTACAGCTAGACAAGAGACCCAGTACTTC. Amino acids: CASSLDFTARQETQYF. The chain employs TRBV11-2 and TRBJ2-5; D not certain. The CDR3 length is 16 residues. Germline CDR1 and CDR2: SGHAT and FQNNGV. Trimming removed 0 bases from V and 2 bases from J, with 13 bases in between.

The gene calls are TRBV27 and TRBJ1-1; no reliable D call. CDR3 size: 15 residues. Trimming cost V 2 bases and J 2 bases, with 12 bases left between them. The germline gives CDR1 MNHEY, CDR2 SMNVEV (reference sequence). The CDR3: CASSLMLSGNTEAFF. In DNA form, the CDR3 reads TGTGCCAGCAGTTTAATGCTATCGGGAAACACTGAAGCTTTCTTT.

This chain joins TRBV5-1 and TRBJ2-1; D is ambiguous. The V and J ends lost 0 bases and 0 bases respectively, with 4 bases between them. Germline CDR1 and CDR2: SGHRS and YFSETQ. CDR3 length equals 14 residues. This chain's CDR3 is CASSLDSSYNEQFF. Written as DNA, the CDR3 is TGCGCCAGCAGCTTGGACAGCTCCTACAATGAGCAGTTCTTC.

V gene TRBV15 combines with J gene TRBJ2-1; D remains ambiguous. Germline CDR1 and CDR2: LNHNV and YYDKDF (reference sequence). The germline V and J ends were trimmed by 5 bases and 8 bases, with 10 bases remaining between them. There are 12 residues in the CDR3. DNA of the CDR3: TGTGCCACCAGCGGATACCCCCATGAGCAGTTCTTC. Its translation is CATSGYPHEQFF.

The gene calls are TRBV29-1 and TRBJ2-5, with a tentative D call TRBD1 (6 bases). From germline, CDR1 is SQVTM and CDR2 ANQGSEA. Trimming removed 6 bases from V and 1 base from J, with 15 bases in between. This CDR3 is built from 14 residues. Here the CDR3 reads CSVTPTDSQETQYF. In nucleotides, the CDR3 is TGCAGCGTAACGCCGACGGACAGCCAAGAGACCCAGTACTTC. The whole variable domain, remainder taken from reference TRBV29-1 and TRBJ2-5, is SAVISQKPSRDICQRGTSLTIQCQVDSQVTMMFWYRQQPGQSLTLIATANQGSEATYESGFVIDKFPISRPNLTFSTLTVSNMSPEDSSIYLCSVTPTDSQETQYFGPGTRLLVL.

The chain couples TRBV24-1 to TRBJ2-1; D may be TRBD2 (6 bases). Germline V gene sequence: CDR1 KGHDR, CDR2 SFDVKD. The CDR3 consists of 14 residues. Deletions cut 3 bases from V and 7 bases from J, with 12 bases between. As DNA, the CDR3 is TGTGCCACCAGTGATGCGGGACTTTCGAATGAGCAGTTCTTC. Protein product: CATSDAGLSNEQFF.

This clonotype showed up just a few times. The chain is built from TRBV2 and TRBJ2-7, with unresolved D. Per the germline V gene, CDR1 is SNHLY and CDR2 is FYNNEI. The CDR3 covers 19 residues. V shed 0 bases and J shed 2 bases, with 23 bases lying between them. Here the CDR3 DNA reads TGTGCCAGCAGTGAAGCTACTCTTGTCGTTGGCACGGACCCCTACGAGCAGTACTTC. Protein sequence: CASSEATLVVGTDPYEQYF.

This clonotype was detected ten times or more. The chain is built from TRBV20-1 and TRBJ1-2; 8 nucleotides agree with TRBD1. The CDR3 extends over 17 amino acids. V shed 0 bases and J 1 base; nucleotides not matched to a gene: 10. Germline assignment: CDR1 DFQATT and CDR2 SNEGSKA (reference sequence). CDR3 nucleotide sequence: TGCAGTGCTAGAGATCAGGAGGGGGACAGGAATAACTATGGCTACACCTTC. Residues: CSARDQEGDRNNYGYTF.

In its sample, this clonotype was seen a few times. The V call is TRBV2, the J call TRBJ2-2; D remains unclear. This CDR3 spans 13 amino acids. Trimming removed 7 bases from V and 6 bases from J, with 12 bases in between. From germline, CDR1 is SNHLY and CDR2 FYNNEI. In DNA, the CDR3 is TGTGCCAGCATGATAGGATACGCCGGGGAGCTGTTTTTT. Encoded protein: CASMIGYAGELFF.

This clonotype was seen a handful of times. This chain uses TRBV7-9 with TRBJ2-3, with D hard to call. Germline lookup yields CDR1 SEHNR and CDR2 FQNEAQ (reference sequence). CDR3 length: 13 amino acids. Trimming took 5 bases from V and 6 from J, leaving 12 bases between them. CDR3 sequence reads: CASSTTGLDTQYF. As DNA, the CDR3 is TGTGCCAGCAGCACAACCGGGTTGGATACGCAGTATTTT.

The DNA for the CDR3 is TGTGCCAGCAGTCATACAGGGCCTGAAGCTTTCTTT. Its translation: CASSHTGPEAFF. V and J are TRBV12-3 or TRBV12-4 and TRBJ1-1; TRBD1 might be the D (6 bases). The CDR3 runs to 12 residues. The V gene lost 5 bases and the J gene lost 6 bases, with 10 bases spanning the gap.

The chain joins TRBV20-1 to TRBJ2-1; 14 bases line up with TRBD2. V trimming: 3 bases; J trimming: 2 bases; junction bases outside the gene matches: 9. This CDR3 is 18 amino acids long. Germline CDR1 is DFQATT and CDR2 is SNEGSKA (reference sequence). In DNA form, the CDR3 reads TGCAGTGCTAGGGAGGGACTAGCGGGAGAATTGACCTACAATGAGCAGTTCTTC. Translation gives CSAREGLAGELTYNEQFF.

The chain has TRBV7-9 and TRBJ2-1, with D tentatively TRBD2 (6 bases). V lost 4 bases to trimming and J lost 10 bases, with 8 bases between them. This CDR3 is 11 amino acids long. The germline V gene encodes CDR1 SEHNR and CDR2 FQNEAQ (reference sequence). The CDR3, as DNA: TGTGCCAGCAGCTCCGCGGGAGAGCAGTTCTTC. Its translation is CASSSAGEQFF.

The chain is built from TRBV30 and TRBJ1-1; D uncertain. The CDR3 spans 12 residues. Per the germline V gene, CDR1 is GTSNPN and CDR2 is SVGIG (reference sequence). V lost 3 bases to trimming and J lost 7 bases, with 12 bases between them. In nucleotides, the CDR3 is TGTGCCTGGAGCCCTAGTGGCGTTGAAGCTTTCTTT. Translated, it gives CAWSPSGVEAFF.

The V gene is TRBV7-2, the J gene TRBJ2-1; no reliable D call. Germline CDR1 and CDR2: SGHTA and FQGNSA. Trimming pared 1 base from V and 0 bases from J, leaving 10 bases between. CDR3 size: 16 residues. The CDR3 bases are TGTGCCAGCAGCTTAGAAGGCAGATACTCCTACAATGAGCAGTTCTTC. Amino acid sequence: CASSLEGRYSYNEQFF.

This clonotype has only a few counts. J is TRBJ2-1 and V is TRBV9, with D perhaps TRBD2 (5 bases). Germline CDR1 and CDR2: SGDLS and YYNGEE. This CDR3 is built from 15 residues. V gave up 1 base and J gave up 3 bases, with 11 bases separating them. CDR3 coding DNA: TGTGCCAGCAGCGTATCCGACGGGGACTACAATGAGCAGTTCTTC. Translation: CASSVSDGDYNEQFF.

CDR3 protein: CASSLIDVRSGYEQYF. CDR3 coding DNA: TGTGCCAGCAGTCTCATCGACGTCCGGAGTGGCTACGAGCAGTACTTC. The chain combines TRBV11-2 with TRBJ2-7; D gene ambiguous. Trimming cost V 6 bases and J 3 bases, with 21 bases left between them. Germline V lookup: CDR1 SGHAT, CDR2 FQNNGV. CDR3 length: 16 residues.

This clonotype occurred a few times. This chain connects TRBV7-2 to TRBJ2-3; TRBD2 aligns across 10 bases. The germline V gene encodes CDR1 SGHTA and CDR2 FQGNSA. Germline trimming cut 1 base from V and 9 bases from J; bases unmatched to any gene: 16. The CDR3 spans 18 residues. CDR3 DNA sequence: TGTGCCAGCAGCTTAGTAAGTTCGCTAGCGGGAGAGAGATGGACGCAGTATTTT. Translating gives CASSLVSSLAGERWTQYF. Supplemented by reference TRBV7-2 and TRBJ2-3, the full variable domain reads GAGVSQSPSNKVTEKGKDVELRCDPISGHTALYWYRQSLGQGLEFLIYFQGNSAPDKSGLPSDRFSAERTGGSVSTLTIQRTQQEDSAVYLCASSLVSSLAGERWTQYFGPGTRLTVL.

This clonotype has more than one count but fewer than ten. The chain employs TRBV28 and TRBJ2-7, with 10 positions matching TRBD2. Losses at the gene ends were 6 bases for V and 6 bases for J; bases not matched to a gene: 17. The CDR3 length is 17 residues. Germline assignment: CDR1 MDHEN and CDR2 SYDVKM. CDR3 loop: CASSPAHTSGRAFEQYF. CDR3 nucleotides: TGTGCCAGCAGCCCCGCCCATACAAGCGGGAGGGCTTTCGAGCAGTACTTC.

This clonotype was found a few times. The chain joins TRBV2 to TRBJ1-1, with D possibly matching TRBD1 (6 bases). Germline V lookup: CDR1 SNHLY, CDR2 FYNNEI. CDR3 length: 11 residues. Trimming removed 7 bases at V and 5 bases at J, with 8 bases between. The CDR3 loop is CASIQGTEAFF. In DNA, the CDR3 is TGTGCCAGCATACAGGGTACTGAAGCTTTCTTT.

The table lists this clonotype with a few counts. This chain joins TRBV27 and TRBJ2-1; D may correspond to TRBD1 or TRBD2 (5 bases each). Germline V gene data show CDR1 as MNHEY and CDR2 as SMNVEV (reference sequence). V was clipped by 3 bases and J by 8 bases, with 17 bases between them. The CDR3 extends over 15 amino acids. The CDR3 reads CASSFLGPEYDEQFF. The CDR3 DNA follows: TGTGCCAGCAGTTTCTTGGGACCAGAGTATGATGAGCAGTTCTTC.

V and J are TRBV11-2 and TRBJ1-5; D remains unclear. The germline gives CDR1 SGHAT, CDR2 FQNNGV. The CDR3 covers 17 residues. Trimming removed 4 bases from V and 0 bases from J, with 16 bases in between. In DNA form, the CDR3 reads TGTGCCAGCAGCTCTGGCAACAGTGAATATAGCAATCAGCCCCAGCATTTT. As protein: CASSSGNSEYSNQPQHF. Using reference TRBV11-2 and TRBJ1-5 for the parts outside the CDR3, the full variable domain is EAGVAQSPRYKIIEKRQSVAFWCNPISGHATLYWYQQILGQGPKLLIQFQNNGVVDDSQLPKDRFSAERLKGVDSTLKIQPAKLEDSAVYLCASSSGNSEYSNQPQHFGDGTRLSIL.

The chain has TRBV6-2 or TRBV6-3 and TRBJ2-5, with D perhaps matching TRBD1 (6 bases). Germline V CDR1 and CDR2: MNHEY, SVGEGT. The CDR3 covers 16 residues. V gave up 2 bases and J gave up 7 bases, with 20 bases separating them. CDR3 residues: CASSYPRTDRVGTQYF. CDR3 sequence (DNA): TGTGCCAGCAGTTACCCCCGGACAGACCGGGTCGGGACCCAGTACTTC.

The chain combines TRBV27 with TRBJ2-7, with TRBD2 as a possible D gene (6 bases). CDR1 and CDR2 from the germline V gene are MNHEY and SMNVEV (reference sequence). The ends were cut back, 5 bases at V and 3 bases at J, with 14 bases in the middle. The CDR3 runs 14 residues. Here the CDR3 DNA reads TGTGCCAGCAGTATACCGGGACTGGTCTACGAGCAGTACTTC. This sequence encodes CASSIPGLVYEQYF.